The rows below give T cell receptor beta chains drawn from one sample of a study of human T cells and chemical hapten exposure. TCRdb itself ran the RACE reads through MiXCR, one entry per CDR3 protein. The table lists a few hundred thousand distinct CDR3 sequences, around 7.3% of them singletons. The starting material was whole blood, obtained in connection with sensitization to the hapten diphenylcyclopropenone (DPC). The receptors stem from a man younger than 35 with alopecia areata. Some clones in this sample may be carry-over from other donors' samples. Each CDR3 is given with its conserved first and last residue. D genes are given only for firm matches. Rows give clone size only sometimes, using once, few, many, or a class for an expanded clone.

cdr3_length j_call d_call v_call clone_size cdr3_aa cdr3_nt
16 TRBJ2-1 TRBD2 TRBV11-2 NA CASSLGVSGGAEEQFF TGTGCCAGCAGCTTAGGAGTTAGCGGGGGGGCTGAGGAGCAGTTCTTC
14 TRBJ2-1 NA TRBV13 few CASRLLSGENEQFF TGTGCCAGCAGATTATTGTCAGGGGAGAATGAGCAGTTCTTC
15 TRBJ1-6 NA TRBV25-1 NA CASSETQGDNSPLHF TGTGCCAGCAGTGAGACACAGGGCGATAATTCACCCCTCCACTTT
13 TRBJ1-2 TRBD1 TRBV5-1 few CASSLGQGFGYTF TGCGCCAGCAGCTTGGGACAGGGGTTTGGCTACACCTTC
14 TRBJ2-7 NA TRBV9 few CASSTAVSSYEQYF TGTGCCAGCAGCACGGCTGTATCGTCCTACGAGCAGTACTTC
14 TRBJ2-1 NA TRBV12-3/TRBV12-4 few CASSLLRVSNEQFF TGTGCCAGCAGTTTATTAAGGGTATCCAATGAGCAGTTCTTC
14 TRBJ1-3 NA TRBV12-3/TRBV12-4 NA CASGKTNSGNTIYF TGTGCCAGCGGGAAAACAAACTCTGGAAACACCATATATTTT
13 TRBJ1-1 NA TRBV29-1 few CSVWSNWNTEAFF TGCAGCGTTTGGTCAAATTGGAACACTGAAGCTTTCTTT
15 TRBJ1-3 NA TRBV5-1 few CASSLDIYSGNTIYF TGCGCCAGCAGTCTGGACATATACTCTGGAAACACCATATATTTT
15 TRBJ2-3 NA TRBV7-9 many CASSLGHLGTDTQYF TGTGCCAGCAGCTTAGGCCACCTAGGCACAGATACGCAGTATTTT
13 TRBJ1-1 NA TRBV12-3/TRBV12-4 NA CASSLLVEGEAFF TGTGCCAGCAGTTTACTGGTAGAGGGTGAAGCTTTCTTT
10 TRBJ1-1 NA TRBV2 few CASSGGGDVF TGTGCCAGCAGTGGGGGAGGGGATGTCTTT
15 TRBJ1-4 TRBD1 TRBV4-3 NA CASSPDRGLNEKLFF TGCGCCAGCAGCCCGGACAGGGGGCTAAATGAAAAACTGTTTTTT
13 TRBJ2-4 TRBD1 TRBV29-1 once CSVFGGQANIQYF TGCAGCGTTTTCGGCGGACAGGCCAACATTCAGTACTTC
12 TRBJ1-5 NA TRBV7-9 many CASSFGNQPQHF TGTGCCAGCAGCTTTGGGAATCAGCCCCAGCATTTT
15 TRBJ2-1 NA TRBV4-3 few CASSQESGSYNEQFF TGCGCCAGCAGCCAGGAGAGCGGCTCCTACAATGAGCAGTTCTTC
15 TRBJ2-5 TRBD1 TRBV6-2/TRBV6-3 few CASSQPGQGSETQYF TGTGCCAGCAGTCAGCCGGGACAGGGTTCAGAGACCCAGTACTTC
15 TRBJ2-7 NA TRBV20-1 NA CSAVRPGKVRYEQYF TGCAGTGCTGTCCGGCCGGGGAAGGTTAGGTACGAGCAGTACTTC
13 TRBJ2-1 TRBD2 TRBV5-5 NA CASSLGLAHEQFF TGTGCCAGCAGCTTGGGACTAGCGCATGAGCAGTTCTTC
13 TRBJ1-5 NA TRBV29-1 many CSVEWAESGPQHF TGCAGCGTTGAATGGGCGGAATCGGGGCCCCAGCATTTT
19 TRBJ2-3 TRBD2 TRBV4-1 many CASSQEGRTSGVYTDTQYF TGCGCCAGCAGCCAAGAGGGTCGGACTAGCGGGGTTTACACAGATACGCAGTATTTT
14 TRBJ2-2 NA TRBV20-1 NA CSASARVSTGELFF TGCAGTGCTAGTGCCAGGGTCAGCACCGGGGAGCTGTTTTTT